Listed below are T cell receptor beta chains from one sample, sequenced in a study of OX40 agonist ivuxolimab in advanced cancers. Sequencing used immunoSEQ multiplex PCR; TCRdb keeps in-frame clones, though not all of them. The profile shows 25,000 to 35,000 clones, 82% of them singletons. The sequencing used CD4+ or CD8+ T cells sorted from blood, collected in a trial of the OX40 agonist ivuxolimab. The origin of the receptors is an adult with an advanced solid tumor such as melanoma, head and neck, liver or kidney cancer. The CDR3 runs from the conserved cysteine through the conserved F or W. D genes are given only for firm matches. Where a row states a size, it is once, few, many or the class of an expanded clone; other rows omit it.

clone_size: .; v_call: TRBV5-6; j_call: TRBJ1-1; d_call: .; cdr3_nt: TGTGCCAGCAGCCCCCAGAGACCGGGGAACACTGAAGCTTTCTTT; cdr3_aa: CASSPQRPGNTEAFF
clone_size: .; v_call: TRBV29-1; j_call: TRBJ2-7; d_call: TRBD1; cdr3_nt: TGCAGCGTTGAAGGACAGGGGTTTAAGTACTTC; cdr3_aa: CSVEGQGFKYF
clone_size: .; v_call: TRBV6-6; j_call: TRBJ1-1; d_call: TRBD1; cdr3_nt: TGTGCCAGCAGCCGGACAGGTTCAAACACTGAAGCTTTCTTT; cdr3_aa: CASSRTGSNTEAFF
clone_size: .; v_call: TRBV7-6; j_call: TRBJ1-1; d_call: TRBD1; cdr3_nt: TGTGCCAGCAGCGTAGAAGGGTGGGGGGCGGGACAGGGAGGCGGGAACACTGAAGCTTTCTTT; cdr3_aa: CASSVEGWGAGQGGGNTEAFF
clone_size: once; v_call: TRBV9; j_call: TRBJ2-3; d_call: .; cdr3_nt: TGTGCCAGCAGCGTAGTTTTGGATACGCAGTATTTT; cdr3_aa: CASSVVLDTQYF
clone_size: .; v_call: TRBV28; j_call: TRBJ1-1; d_call: .; cdr3_nt: TGTGCCAGCAGTTCCGTCCCCGCCGAGGCTTTCTTT; cdr3_aa: CASSSVPAEAFF
clone_size: .; v_call: TRBV28; j_call: TRBJ2-2; d_call: .; cdr3_nt: TGTGCCAGCAGTTTAGGATTCGCGAACACCGGGGAGCTGTTTTTT; cdr3_aa: CASSLGFANTGELFF
clone_size: .; v_call: TRBV6-5; j_call: TRBJ2-5; d_call: .; cdr3_nt: TGTGCCAGCAGTTACTCGAGTGGAGAGACCCAGTACTTC; cdr3_aa: CASSYSSGETQYF
clone_size: .; v_call: TRBV11-2; j_call: TRBJ1-1; d_call: .; cdr3_nt: TGTGCCAGCAGCCAGGGACACCGGGAAGCTTTCTTT; cdr3_aa: CASSQGHREAFF
clone_size: .; v_call: TRBV11-1; j_call: TRBJ1-1; d_call: TRBD1; cdr3_nt: TGTGCCAGCAGCTTAGCGACGCGAGGGGGCAGAACTGAAGCTTTCTTT; cdr3_aa: CASSLATRGGRTEAFF
clone_size: .; v_call: TRBV5-1; j_call: TRBJ1-4; d_call: TRBD1; cdr3_nt: TGCGCCAGCAGCAAGGGGACAGGGGGGCTTAATGAAAAACTGTTTTTT; cdr3_aa: CASSKGTGGLNEKLFF
clone_size: .; v_call: TRBV30; j_call: TRBJ1-6; d_call: .; cdr3_nt: TGTGCCTGGAGTGTACCGCAGGTTAAAACAACCTCTGCACCCCTCCACTTT; cdr3_aa: CAWSVPQVKTTSAPLHF
clone_size: .; v_call: TRBV28; j_call: TRBJ1-2; d_call: .; cdr3_nt: TGTGCCAGCACCTCGGACCTTTCTTATGGCTACACCTTC; cdr3_aa: CASTSDLSYGYTF
clone_size: .; v_call: TRBV11-2; j_call: TRBJ2-5; d_call: TRBD1; cdr3_nt: TGTGCCAGCAGGGCCCACAGGGGCTTGGAGACCCAGTACTTC; cdr3_aa: CASRAHRGLETQYF
clone_size: .; v_call: TRBV10-1; j_call: TRBJ1-3; d_call: TRBD1; cdr3_nt: TGCGCCAGCAGCCCCCGGGACAGCTCTGGAAACACCATATATTTT; cdr3_aa: CASSPRDSSGNTIYF
clone_size: .; v_call: TRBV6-5; j_call: TRBJ1-5; d_call: .; cdr3_nt: TGTGCCAGCAATCGGGACGGCAATCAGCCCCAGCATTTT; cdr3_aa: CASNRDGNQPQHF
clone_size: .; v_call: TRBV4-3; j_call: TRBJ2-7; d_call: TRBD2; cdr3_nt: TGCGCCAGCAGCCAAAATACCGGGACTAGCGGGGACTACGAGCAGTACTTC; cdr3_aa: CASSQNTGTSGDYEQYF